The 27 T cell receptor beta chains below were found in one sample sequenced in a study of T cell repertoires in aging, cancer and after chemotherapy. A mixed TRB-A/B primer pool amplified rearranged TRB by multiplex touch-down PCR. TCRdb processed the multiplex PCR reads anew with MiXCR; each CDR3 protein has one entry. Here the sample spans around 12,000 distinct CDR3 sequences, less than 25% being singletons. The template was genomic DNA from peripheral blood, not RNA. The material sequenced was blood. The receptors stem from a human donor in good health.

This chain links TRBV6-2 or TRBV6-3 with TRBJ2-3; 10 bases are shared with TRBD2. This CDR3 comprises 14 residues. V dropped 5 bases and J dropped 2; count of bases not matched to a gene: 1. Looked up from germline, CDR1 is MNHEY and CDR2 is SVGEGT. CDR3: CASSSGGATDTQYF. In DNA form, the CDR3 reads TGTGCCAGCAGTAGCGGGGGGGCCACAGATACGCAGTATTTT.

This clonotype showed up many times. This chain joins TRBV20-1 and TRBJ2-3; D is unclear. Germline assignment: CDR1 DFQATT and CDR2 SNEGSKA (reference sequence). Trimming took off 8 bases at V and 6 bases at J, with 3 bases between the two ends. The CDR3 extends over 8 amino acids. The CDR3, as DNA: TGCAGTCCGGATACGCAGTATTTT. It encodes CSPDTQYF.

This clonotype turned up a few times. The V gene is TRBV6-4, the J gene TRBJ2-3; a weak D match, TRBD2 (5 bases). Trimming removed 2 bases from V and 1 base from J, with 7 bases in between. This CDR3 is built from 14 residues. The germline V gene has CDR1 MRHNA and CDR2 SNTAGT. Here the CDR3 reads CASSDLGGTDTQYF. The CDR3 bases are TGTGCCAGCAGTGACCTCGGGGGCACAGATACGCAGTATTTT.

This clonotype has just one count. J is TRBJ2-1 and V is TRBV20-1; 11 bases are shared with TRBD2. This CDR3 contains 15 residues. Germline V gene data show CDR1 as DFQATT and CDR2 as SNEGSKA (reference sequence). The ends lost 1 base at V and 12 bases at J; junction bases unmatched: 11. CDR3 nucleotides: TGCAGTGCTAGAGGGTCGGCTAGCGGGGGGTCAGGGCAGTTCTTC. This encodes CSARGSASGGSGQFF.

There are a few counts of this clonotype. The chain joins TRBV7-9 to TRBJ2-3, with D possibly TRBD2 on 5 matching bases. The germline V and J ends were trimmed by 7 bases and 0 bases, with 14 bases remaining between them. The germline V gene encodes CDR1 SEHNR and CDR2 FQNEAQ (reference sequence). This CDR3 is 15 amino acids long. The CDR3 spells CASTPPGISTDTQYF. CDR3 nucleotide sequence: TGTGCCAGCACCCCCCCGGGGATTAGCACAGATACGCAGTATTTT.

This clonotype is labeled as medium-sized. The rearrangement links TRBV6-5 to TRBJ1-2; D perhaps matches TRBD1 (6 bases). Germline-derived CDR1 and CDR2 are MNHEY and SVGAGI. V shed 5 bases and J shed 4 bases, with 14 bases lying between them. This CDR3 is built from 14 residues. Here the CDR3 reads CASSRQTGIYGYTF. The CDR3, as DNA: TGTGCCAGCAGTCGGCAGACAGGAATCTATGGCTACACCTTC.

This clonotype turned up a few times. CDR3 coding DNA: TGCGCCAGCAGCTTGGAGGGCCCGGGTACGCAGTATTTT. Protein: CASSLEGPGTQYF. The chain is built from TRBV5-1 and TRBJ2-3; D gene uncertain. Between the trimmed V and J ends, which lost 0 bases and 8 bases, there was a span of 10 bases. Germline CDR1 SGHRS, CDR2 YFSETQ. The CDR3 has 13 amino acids.

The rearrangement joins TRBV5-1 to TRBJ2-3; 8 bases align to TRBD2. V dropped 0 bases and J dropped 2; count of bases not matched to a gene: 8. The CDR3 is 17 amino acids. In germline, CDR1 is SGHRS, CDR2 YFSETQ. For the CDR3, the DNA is TGCGCCAGCAGCTTGGGGGCGAGCGGGGGTCCCACAGATACGCAGTATTTT. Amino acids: CASSLGASGGPTDTQYF.

This CDR3 is CAWSRRAGSDYTF. The DNA of the CDR3 is TGTGCCTGGAGTCGGAGGGCGGGCTCCGACTACACCTTC. The chain couples TRBV30 to TRBJ1-2; D is unresolved. The CDR3 loop spans 13 amino acids. Trimming stripped 2 bases from V and 10 bases from J, with 17 bases between. The germline gives CDR1 GTSNPN, CDR2 SVGIG (reference sequence).

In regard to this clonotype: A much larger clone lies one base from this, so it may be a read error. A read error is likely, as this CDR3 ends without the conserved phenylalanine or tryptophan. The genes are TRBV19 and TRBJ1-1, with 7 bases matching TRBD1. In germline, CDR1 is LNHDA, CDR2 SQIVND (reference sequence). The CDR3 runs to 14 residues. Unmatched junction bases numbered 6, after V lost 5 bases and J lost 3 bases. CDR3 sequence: CASSLGRGYTEAFI. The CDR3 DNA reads TGTGCCAGTAGTCTTGGCAGGGGGTACACTGAAGCTTTCATT.

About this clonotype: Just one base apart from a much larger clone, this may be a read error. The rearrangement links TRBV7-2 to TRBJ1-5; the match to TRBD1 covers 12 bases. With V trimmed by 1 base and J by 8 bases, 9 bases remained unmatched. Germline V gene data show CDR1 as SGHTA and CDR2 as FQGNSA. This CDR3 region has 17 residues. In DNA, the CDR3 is TGTGCCAGCAGCTTAGTCACGGGACAGGGGGCAGGTAAGCCCCAGCATTTT. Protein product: CASSLVTGQGAGKPQHF.

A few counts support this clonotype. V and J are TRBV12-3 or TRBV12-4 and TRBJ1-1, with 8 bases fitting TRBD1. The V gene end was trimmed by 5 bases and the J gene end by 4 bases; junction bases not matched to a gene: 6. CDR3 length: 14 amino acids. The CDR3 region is CASSPDRGITEAFF. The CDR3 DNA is TGTGCCAGCAGTCCCGACAGGGGAATCACTGAAGCTTTCTTT.

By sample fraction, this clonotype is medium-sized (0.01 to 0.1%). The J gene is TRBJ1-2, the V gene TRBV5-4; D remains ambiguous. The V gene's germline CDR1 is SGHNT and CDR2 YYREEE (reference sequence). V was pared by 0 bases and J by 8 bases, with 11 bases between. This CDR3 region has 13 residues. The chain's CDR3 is CASSLVGLGGYTF. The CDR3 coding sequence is TGTGCCAGCAGCTTGGTAGGGTTGGGGGGCTACACCTTC.

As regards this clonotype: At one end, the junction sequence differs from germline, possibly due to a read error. The CDR3, as DNA: TGTGCCAGCAGTAGCCATGGGGGGAACCCTGAAGCTTTCTTT. Translation gives CASSSHGGNPEAFF. The chain is built from TRBV12-3 or TRBV12-4 and TRBJ1-1, with D possibly TRBD1 on 5 matching bases. This CDR3 spans 14 amino acids.

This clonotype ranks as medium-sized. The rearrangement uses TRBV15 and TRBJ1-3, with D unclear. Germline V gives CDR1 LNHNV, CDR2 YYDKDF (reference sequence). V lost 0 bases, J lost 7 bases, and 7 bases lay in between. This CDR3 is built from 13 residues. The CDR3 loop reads CATSRDMRNTIYF. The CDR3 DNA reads TGTGCCACCAGCAGAGATATGAGGAACACCATATATTTT.

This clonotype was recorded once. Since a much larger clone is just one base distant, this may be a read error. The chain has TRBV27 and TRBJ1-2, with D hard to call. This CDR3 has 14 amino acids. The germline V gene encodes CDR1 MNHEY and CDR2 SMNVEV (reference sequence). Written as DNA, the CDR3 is TGTTCCAGCAGTCCGAGGACGGTTAACTATGGCTACACCTTC. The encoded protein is CSSSPRTVNYGYTF.

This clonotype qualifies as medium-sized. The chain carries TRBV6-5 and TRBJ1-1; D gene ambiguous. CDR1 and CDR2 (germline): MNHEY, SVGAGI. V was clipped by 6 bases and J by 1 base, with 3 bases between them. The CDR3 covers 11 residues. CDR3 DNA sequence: TGTGCCAGCAGCCGGAACACTGAAGCTTTCTTT. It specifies CASSRNTEAFF.

The CDR3 region is CASSLTATNEKLFF. The CDR3 DNA sequence: TGCGCCAGCAGCTTGACCGCAACTAATGAAAAACTGTTTTTT. This chain links TRBV5-1 with TRBJ1-4; the D is unclear. V was trimmed by 1 base and J by 0 bases, leaving 4 bases between them. The CDR3 runs to 14 residues. CDR1 is SGHRS and CDR2 is YFSETQ in the germline V gene.

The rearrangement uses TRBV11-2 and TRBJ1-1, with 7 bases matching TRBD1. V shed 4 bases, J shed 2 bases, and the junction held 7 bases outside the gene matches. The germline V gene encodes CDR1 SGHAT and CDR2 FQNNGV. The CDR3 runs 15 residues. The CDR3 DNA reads TGTGCCAGCAGCTCTTACAGGGGTGCCAACACTGAAGCTTTCTTT. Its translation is CASSSYRGANTEAFF.

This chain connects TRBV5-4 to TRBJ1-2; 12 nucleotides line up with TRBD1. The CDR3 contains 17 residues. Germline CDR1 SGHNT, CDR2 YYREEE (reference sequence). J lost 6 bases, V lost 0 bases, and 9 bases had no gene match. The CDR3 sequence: CASSLGMMGQGADGYTF. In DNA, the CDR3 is TGTGCCAGCAGCTTGGGGATGATGGGACAGGGGGCTGATGGCTACACCTTC.

CDR3 sequence (DNA): TGTGCCAGCAGTGGGGGGGGGCGCATCCCGAACACTGAAGCTTTCTTT. It encodes CASSGGGRIPNTEAFF. The V and J genes are TRBV6-5 and TRBJ1-1, with D possibly TRBD1 on 6 matching bases. Germline loops: CDR1 MNHEY, CDR2 SVGAGI. This CDR3 region has 16 residues. The V end was cut by 5 bases, the J end by 1 base, with 17 bases between.

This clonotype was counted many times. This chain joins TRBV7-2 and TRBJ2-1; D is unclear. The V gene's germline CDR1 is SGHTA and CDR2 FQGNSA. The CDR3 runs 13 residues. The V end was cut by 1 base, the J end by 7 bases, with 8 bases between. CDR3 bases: TGTGCCAGCAGCTTAGTAGGTACGAATGAGCAGTTCTTC. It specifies CASSLVGTNEQFF.

CDR3 coding DNA: TGTGCCAGCAGCATGGGGACGCAGGATTACTACGAGCAGTACTTC. It translates to CASSMGTQDYYEQYF. The chain recombines TRBV5-4 with TRBJ2-7; either TRBD1 or TRBD2 may supply D (5 bases each). Germline-derived CDR1 and CDR2 are SGHNT and YYREEE (reference sequence). Deletions cut 4 bases from V and 3 bases from J, with 17 bases between. The CDR3 is 15 residues long.

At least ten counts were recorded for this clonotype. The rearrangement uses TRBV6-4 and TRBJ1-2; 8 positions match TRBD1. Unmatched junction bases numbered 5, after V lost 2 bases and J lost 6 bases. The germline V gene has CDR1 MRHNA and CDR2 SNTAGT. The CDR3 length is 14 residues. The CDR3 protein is CASSDGQGADGYTF. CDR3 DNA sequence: TGTGCCAGCAGTGACGGGCAGGGGGCTGATGGCTACACCTTC.

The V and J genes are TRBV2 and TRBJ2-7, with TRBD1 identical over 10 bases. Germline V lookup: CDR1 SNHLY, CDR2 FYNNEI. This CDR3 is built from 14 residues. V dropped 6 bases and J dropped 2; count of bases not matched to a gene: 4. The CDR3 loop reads CASRRGQGPYEQYF. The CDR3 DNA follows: TGTGCCAGCAGGAGGGGACAGGGGCCCTACGAGCAGTACTTC. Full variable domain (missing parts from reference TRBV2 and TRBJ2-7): EPEVTQTPSHQVTQMGQEVILRCVPISNHLYFYWYRQILGQKVEFLVSFYNNEISEKSEIFDDQFSVERPDGSNFTLKIRSTKLEDSAMYFCASRRGQGPYEQYFGPGTRLTVT.

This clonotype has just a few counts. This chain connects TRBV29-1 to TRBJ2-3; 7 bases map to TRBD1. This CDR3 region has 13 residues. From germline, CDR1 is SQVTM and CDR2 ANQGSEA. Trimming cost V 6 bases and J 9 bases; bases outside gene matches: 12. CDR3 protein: CSVPGTVFGTQYF. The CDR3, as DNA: TGCAGCGTACCCGGGACAGTTTTTGGCACGCAGTATTTT.

CDR3 region: CASSQEPGTENEKLFF. The CDR3 DNA sequence: TGCGCCAGCAGCCAAGAGCCCGGGACAGAGAATGAAAAACTGTTTTTT. This rearrangement joins TRBV4-3 to TRBJ1-4, with TRBD1 matching over 7 bases. The CDR3 consists of 16 residues. Trimming removed 0 bases from V and 5 bases from J; junction bases left unmatched: 6. Germline-derived CDR1 and CDR2 are LGHNA and YSLEER.